The present T cell receptor (beta chain) was sequenced within a study of CD4 T cells in relation to SARS-CoV-2 and coronaviruses. Study-level information: ViraFEST: roughly 10-day antigen culture of PBMCs, then TCR beta CDR3 sequencing. Findings and caveats of the study: Crossreactivity was assessed only for spike protein, not other viral proteins.

CD4+ T cells from unexposed donors were obtained before the COVID-19 pandemic (2011-2018). Isolation of CD4+ T cells took place after nine to ten days in culture. Testing used SARS-CoV-2 S/N and four cold-coronavirus spikes on unexposed-donor CD4+ T cells, cells permitting. The CDR3 length is 16 residues. The V gene's germline CDR1 is MNHEY and CDR2 SVGEGT. Germline trimming cut 5 bases from V and 5 bases from J; bases unmatched to any gene: 5. With regard to this clone: What it binds is not known.

Only in-frame clones appear in the TCRdb table, and some are missing; sequencing was by immunoSEQ multiplex PCR. The table has tens of thousands of clones, around three quarters seen once. The clonotype was recovered from a human donor in good health. The V call is TRBV6-2 or TRBV6-3, the J call TRBJ2-2; 13 nucleotides match TRBD2. Material: CD4+ T cells from PBMCs, cultured in vitro. The CDR3 sequence is CASSPWGLAGTGELFF. DNA for the CDR3: TGTGCCAGCAGTCCGTGGGGACTAGCGGGAACCGGGGAGCTGTTTTTT.